What follows is one TCR beta chain and its context. Its antigen remains unidentified. The sample holds other DNA sequences that translate to the same CDR3. These data originate in a study of glioma-infiltrating T cells after dendritic cell vaccination. Study background: Glioblastoma patients came from Phase I and II dendritic cell vaccination trials.

Noted time point: after dendritic cell vaccination, including at tumor progression/relapse. Trimming removed 2 bases from V and 2 bases from J; junction bases left unmatched: 1. Per the germline V gene, CDR1 is SGHRS and CDR2 is YFSETQ. The CDR3 loop spans 14 amino acids. Study-level points and caveats: Only a small number of patients had complete blood and tumor samples. Higher pretreatment TIL content predicted longer progression-free time and survival.

TCRdb keeps only in-frame clones here, not all; method: immunoSEQ multiplex PCR. The sample yields tens of thousands of clones, more than 75% seen once. This specimen was blood, taken after dendritic cell vaccination. This TCR was sampled from a human donor with glioblastoma. The rearrangement uses TRBV5-1 and TRBJ2-7, with 10 bases identical to TRBD2. CDR3 sequence: CASSLAGGPYEQYF. The CDR3 coding sequence is TGCGCCAGCAGCTTAGCGGGGGGGCCCTACGAGCAGTACTTC.